Listed here are 21 T cell receptor beta chains from one sample, sequenced in a study of blood T cell repertoires in COVID-19. Sequencing was performed with immunoSEQ multiplex PCR; in TCRdb, only in-frame clones are kept and a portion is missing. This table holds over 200,000 clones, about 87% found once. The sequenced sample was PBMCs or T cells enriched from blood (not recorded which). The receptors stem from a young woman who had been exposed to COVID-19.

V usage is TRBV10-1 and J usage is TRBJ1-1, with 11 bases that match TRBD1. V lost 2 bases, J lost 4 bases, and 0 bases stayed unmatched. Germline V gives CDR1 WNHNN, CDR2 SYGVQD (reference sequence). CDR3 length: 14 residues. This CDR3 is CASSEGTGGTEAFF. The CDR3 coding sequence is TGCGCCAGCAGTGAGGGGACAGGGGGCACTGAAGCTTTCTTT.

The chain employs TRBV7-6 and TRBJ1-2; D is perhaps TRBD1 (5 bases). The CDR3 has 11 amino acids. Trimming stripped 8 bases from V and 5 bases from J, with 9 bases between. CDR1 is SGHVS and CDR2 is FNYEAQ in the germline V gene. CDR3 amino acids: CASGGGYGYTF. For the CDR3, the DNA is TGTGCCAGCGGGGGAGGGTATGGCTACACCTTC.

The chain links TRBV12-3 or TRBV12-4 to TRBJ2-1, with D tentatively TRBD1 (5 bases). This CDR3 region has 13 residues. Trimming shortened V by 1 base and J by 4 bases, and 5 bases separated the two germline ends. CDR3 loop: CASSLDRYNEQFF. In nucleotides, the CDR3 is TGTGCCAGCAGTTTAGACAGGTACAATGAGCAGTTCTTC.

The V gene is TRBV7-9, the J gene TRBJ1-1, with D perhaps TRBD1 (6 bases). Trimming took off 3 bases at V and 5 bases at J, with 13 bases between the two ends. The CDR3 consists of 14 residues. Looked up from germline, CDR1 is SEHNR and CDR2 is FQNEAQ (reference sequence). In nucleotides, the CDR3 is TGTGCCAGCAGCTTGACGACAGGTCTAACTGAAGCTTTCTTT. Encoded protein: CASSLTTGLTEAFF.

V usage is TRBV29-1 and J usage is TRBJ1-1; D unresolved. The V end was cut by 6 bases, the J end by 7 bases, with 12 bases between. The CDR3 is made up of 11 amino acids. Germline-derived CDR1 and CDR2 are SQVTM and ANQGSEA. CDR3 sequence reads: CSVNSLHEAFF. CDR3 bases: TGCAGCGTGAACTCTTTGCATGAAGCTTTCTTT.

This chain joins TRBV6-4 and TRBJ1-1, with 9 bases lining up with TRBD1. Trimming cost V 8 bases and J 0 bases; bases outside gene matches: 22. The CDR3 covers 20 residues. Germline CDR1 and CDR2: MRHNA and SNTAGT. The CDR3 spells CASLYRDRAAQAAMNTEAFF. In nucleotides, the CDR3 is TGTGCCAGCCTCTATCGGGACAGGGCCGCTCAAGCCGCCATGAACACTGAAGCTTTCTTT.

V gene TRBV9 combines with J gene TRBJ2-1; 11 nucleotides align to TRBD2. V lost 4 bases and J lost 2; bases outside the gene matches: 5. The CDR3 extends over 16 amino acids. Germline assignment: CDR1 SGDLS and CDR2 YYNGEE. The CDR3 is CASSFIAGGAYNEQFF. CDR3 sequence (DNA): TGTGCCAGCAGCTTTATAGCGGGAGGGGCCTACAATGAGCAGTTCTTC.

The sample holds one count of this clone. The V and J genes are TRBV7-2 and TRBJ2-4; perhaps TRBD1 as D (5 bases). This CDR3 has 14 amino acids. The V end lost 5 bases, the J end lost 8 bases, and 16 bases lay between the germline ends. The germline gives CDR1 SGHTA, CDR2 FQGNSA. CDR3 residues: CASSLKWGVDIQYF. The CDR3 region has the DNA TGTGCCAGCAGCCTAAAGTGGGGCGTTGACATTCAGTACTTC.

This clone was recorded once. The V and J genes are TRBV11-2 and TRBJ1-2, with D uncertain. The CDR3 length is 13 residues. Trimming cost V 4 bases and J 7 bases, with 13 bases left between them. Germline V gene lookup returns CDR1 SGHAT and CDR2 FQNNGV. CDR3 nucleotide sequence: TGTGCCAGCAGCTCCTCTAGACCCCCTGGCTACACCTTC. Protein product: CASSSSRPPGYTF. The variable domain in full, completed from reference TRBV11-2 and TRBJ1-2, reads EAGVAQSPRYKIIEKRQSVAFWCNPISGHATLYWYQQILGQGPKLLIQFQNNGVVDDSQLPKDRFSAERLKGVDSTLKIQPAKLEDSAVYLCASSSSRPPGYTFGSGTRLTVV.

The chain links TRBV7-2 to TRBJ2-3; no clear D gene. Trimming stripped 1 base from V and 2 bases from J, with 10 bases between. Germline lookup yields CDR1 SGHTA and CDR2 FQGNSA. The CDR3 covers 15 residues. This CDR3 is CASSLDPIYTDTQYF. The CDR3 coding sequence is TGTGCCAGCAGCTTAGATCCTATCTACACAGATACGCAGTATTTT.

V gene TRBV7-6 combines with J gene TRBJ1-5; 8 bases fit TRBD1. Germline assignment: CDR1 SGHVS and CDR2 FNYEAQ. The CDR3 covers 15 residues. V trimming: 1 base; J trimming: 3 bases; junction bases outside the gene matches: 2. CDR3 sequence: CASSLGTGYNQPQHF. CDR3 bases: TGTGCCAGCAGCTTAGGGACAGGGTACAATCAGCCCCAGCATTTT.

This chain uses TRBV30 with TRBJ2-7; unclear D gene. The CDR3 totals 11 residues. The germline V and J ends were trimmed by 2 bases and 1 base, with 3 bases remaining between them. Looked up from germline, CDR1 is GTSNPN and CDR2 is SVGIG (reference sequence). The CDR3 sequence: CAWSPSYEQYF. The CDR3 nucleotides are TGTGCCTGGAGTCCATCCTACGAGCAGTACTTC. Combining the CDR3 with reference TRBV30 and TRBJ2-7 gives the whole variable domain SQTIHQWPATLVQPVGSPLSLECTVEGTSNPNLYWYRQAAGRGLQLLFYSVGIGQISSEVPQNLSASRPQDRQFILSSKKLLLSDSGFYLCAWSPSYEQYFGPGTRLTVT.

This chain's CDR3 is CASSPRTDSGANVLTF. CDR3 DNA: TGTGCCAGCAGCCCGCGGACAGACTCTGGGGCCAACGTCCTGACTTTC. The chain is built from TRBV13 and TRBJ2-6; D possibly corresponds to TRBD1 (6 bases). This CDR3 is built from 16 residues. Trimming shortened V by 5 bases and J by 0 bases, and 11 bases separated the two germline ends. Germline loops: CDR1 PRHDT, CDR2 FYEKMQ (reference sequence).

This chain connects TRBV27 to TRBJ2-1, with TRBD2 matching 7 bases. Germline CDR1 is MNHEY and CDR2 is SMNVEV (reference sequence). The CDR3 has 14 amino acids. Trimming took 3 bases from V and 9 from J; bases not matched to a gene: 8. CDR3 in amino acids: CASSFAGVWSEQFF. The CDR3 nucleotides are TGTGCCAGCAGTTTTGCGGGAGTCTGGAGTGAGCAGTTCTTC.

J is TRBJ1-1 and V is TRBV2; the D gene is possibly TRBD1 (5 bases). Germline values: CDR1 SNHLY, CDR2 FYNNEI. Trimming cost V 4 bases and J 3 bases, with 18 bases left between them. The CDR3 runs 16 residues. For the CDR3, the DNA is TGTGCCAGCAGTGTAGGCAGGGTGTTGTATGACACTGAAGCTTTCTTT. Its protein is CASSVGRVLYDTEAFF.

The CDR3 here is CAISVAGLDNEQFF. The CDR3 DNA follows: TGTGCCATCAGCGTAGCGGGACTTGACAATGAGCAGTTCTTC. The V call is TRBV10-3, the J call TRBJ2-1; 8 positions agree with TRBD2. Germline CDR1 reads ENHRY; CDR2 reads SYGVKD. This CDR3 region has 14 residues. With V trimmed by 6 bases and J by 5 bases, 6 bases remained unmatched.

The genes are TRBV19 and TRBJ1-2; D is undetermined. V was trimmed by 3 bases and J by 0 bases, leaving 8 bases between them. The CDR3 extends over 14 amino acids. Germline values: CDR1 LNHDA, CDR2 SQIVND (reference sequence). The CDR3 coding sequence is TGTGCCAGTAGTATCTCAGAATCTAACTATGGCTACACCTTC. This sequence encodes CASSISESNYGYTF.

The chain couples TRBV7-3 to TRBJ1-1; no definite D call. Between the trimmed V and J ends, which lost 5 bases and 2 bases, there was a span of 15 bases. CDR1 SGHTA and CDR2 FQGTGA come from the germline V gene. The CDR3 totals 15 residues. CDR3 nucleotides: TGTGCCAGCAGCCCCCGACTGCGTGGTAACACTGAAGCTTTCTTT. It is translated as CASSPRLRGNTEAFF. The complete variable domain, with remaining parts taken from reference TRBV7-3 and TRBJ1-1, reads GAGVSQTPSNKVTEKGKYVELRCDPISGHTALYWYRQSLGQGPEFLIYFQGTGAADDSGLPNDRFFAVRPEGSVSTLKIQRTERGDSAVYLCASSPRLRGNTEAFFGQGTRLTVV.

This chain connects TRBV28 to TRBJ2-7; D possibly corresponds to TRBD1 (6 bases). The CDR3 is 13 residues long. The V end lost 7 bases, the J end lost 4 bases, and 14 bases lay between the germline ends. In germline, CDR1 is MDHEN, CDR2 SYDVKM. CDR3 coding DNA: TGTGCCAGCACGGGACAAGGCCAATACGAGCAGTACTTC. It is translated as CASTGQGQYEQYF.

The genes are TRBV4-1 and TRBJ2-1; 9 nucleotides match TRBD2. The CDR3 has 16 amino acids. Germline CDR1 reads MGHRA; CDR2 reads YSYEKL. The ends lost 0 bases at V and 12 bases at J; junction bases unmatched: 12. For the CDR3, the DNA is TGCGCCAGCAGCCAAGAGGGAACTAGCGGGCCCTTACGGCAGTTCTTC. Translating gives CASSQEGTSGPLRQFF.

The chain employs TRBV11-2 and TRBJ2-7, with TRBD2 as a possible D gene (5 bases). The germline V gene has CDR1 SGHAT and CDR2 FQNNGV. The CDR3 is 13 amino acids. V was shortened by 1 base and J by 6 bases, with 10 bases between the two germline ends. The CDR3 loop is CASSLVVRGEQYF. In nucleotides, the CDR3 is TGTGCCAGCAGCTTAGTGGTCCGGGGCGAGCAGTACTTC.